This TCR beta chain originates from a study of long-term antiretroviral therapy in people with HIV. Only a few counts were recorded for this clone. This CDR3 region has 14 residues. CDR1 and CDR2 (germline): SGHRS, YFSETQ. V shed 2 bases, J shed 1 base, and the junction held 2 bases outside the gene matches. It was version v3.0 of the immunoSEQ assay that was run at survey level. Profiled with immunoSEQ multiplex PCR; TCRdb holds only in-frame clones, not every one. Counted here are 34,000 or so clones, 70% to 90% occurring once; the ten biggest clones make up 3.5% to 5.5%. The sample in question was unsorted PBMCs, obtained approximately 3.5 years after starting antiretroviral therapy. The TCR sequence derives from a man younger than 35 with HIV. The genes are TRBV5-1 and TRBJ1-1; 7 bases match TRBD1. CDR3 in DNA: TGCGCCAGCAGCTTAAACAGGGGGAACACTGAAGCTTTCTTT. This gives the protein CASSLNRGNTEAFF.